Listed below are T cell receptor beta chains from one sample, sequenced in a study of OX40 agonist ivuxolimab in advanced cancers. The method was immunoSEQ multiplex PCR; TCRdb's version includes in-frame clones alone and lacks a portion of them. Of 20,000 to 25,000 clones listed, 79% are singletons. Sequenced material: CD4+ or CD8+ T cells sorted from blood, taken in a trial of the OX40 agonist ivuxolimab. Receptor source: an adult with an advanced solid tumor such as melanoma, head and neck, liver or kidney cancer. CDR3s include the opening cysteine and the closing phenylalanine or tryptophan. The D gene is left open where the match is weak. Only part of the rows carry a size: once, few, many, or a class if the clone is expanded.

v_gene	j_gene	abundance	d_gene	CDR3nt	CDR3aa
TRBV2	TRBJ1-1	once	TRBD1	TGTGCCAGCAGAATATCGGGACAGAGGGACACTGAAGCTTTCTTT	CASRISGQRDTEAFF
TRBV4-1	TRBJ1-1	.	.	TGCGCCAGCAGCCAAGAATCTGGACAGTTCATGAACACTGAAGCTTTCTTT	CASSQESGQFMNTEAFF
TRBV7-9	TRBJ1-1	.	.	TGTGCCAGCAGCTTCGGAGGGGACACTGAAGCTTTCTTT	CASSFGGDTEAFF
TRBV6-5	TRBJ2-7	.	.	TGTGCCAGCAGTTACGATGCCGTCTCCTACGAGCAGTACTTC	CASSYDAVSYEQYF
TRBV18	TRBJ2-3	once	.	TGTGCCAGCTCAGTAATGGATACGCAGTATTTT	CASSVMDTQYF
TRBV2	TRBJ1-1	.	.	TGTGCCAGCAGGGCCCAGGGGTTTGGGAACACTGAAGCTTTCTTT	CASRAQGFGNTEAFF
TRBV10-3	TRBJ1-6	.	TRBD1	TGTGCCATCAGTGAGCGACAGGGGAGGGATAATTCACCCCTCCACTTT	CAISERQGRDNSPLHF
TRBV10-3	TRBJ1-2	.	.	TGTGCCATCAGTAGCTGGGACGGTAACTATGGCTACACCTTC	CAISSWDGNYGYTF
TRBV27	TRBJ2-2	.	TRBD1	TGTGCCAGCAGTTGGCAAACATCAGGGGGCGCGAACACCGGGGAGCTGTTTTTT	CASSWQTSGGANTGELFF
TRBV6-1	TRBJ1-1	.	.	TGTGCCAGCAGTAGAGGGGCAGAAGCTTTCTTT	CASSRGAEAFF